This T cell receptor beta chain was observed in a study of blood T cell repertoires in COVID-19. Study summary: Samples representing acute and convalescent COVID-19 were sourced from the United States, Italy and Spain. T cells, B-cell-depleted T cells, or PBMCs supplied cDNA or gDNA.

As processed by the authors: Counts of nucleated cells, estimated from reference gene primer amplification, were obtained. Assay: immunoSEQ multiplex PCR; the TCRdb copy retains only in-frame clones and omits some. V, J and clone size were drawn from that table, and D and trimming were deduced from the DNA. Here the sample spans approximately 120,000 clones, more than 65% being singletons. Germline assignment: CDR1 KGHSH and CDR2 LQKENI. The CDR3 loop spans 14 amino acids. V was trimmed by 0 bases and J by 0 bases, leaving 5 bases between them. The receptor was isolated from an elderly woman with active or convalescent COVID-19. This chain links TRBV18 with TRBJ2-5, with D unresolved. Sequencing input: peripheral blood. DNA of the CDR3: TGTGCCAGCTCACCACCACTGTACCAAGAGACCCAGTACTTC. Protein: CASSPPLYQETQYF.